This T cell receptor (beta chain) was sequenced during a study of CD8+CD57+ T cells in acquired aplastic anemia. On the study more broadly: CD4+ and CD8+ cells, once sorted, gave DNA averaging about 3.4 ug. Healthy donor CD4+ samples were sequenced to a depth that averaged approximately 9.9 million reads. General study points: The study found no significant CD8+ Simpson's diversity difference between patients and controls.

V was shortened by 0 bases and J by 5 bases, with 10 bases between the two germline ends. Germline CDR1 is LNHNV and CDR2 is YYDKDF (reference sequence). This CDR3 contains 14 residues. In this sample, this clonotype turned up a few times. Its cognate antigen is unknown. Both TCR beta VDJ combination and CDR3 sequence profiling were carried out. Genomic DNA was the template for this profiling. MiXCR was run by TCRdb on the reads, yielding one entry per CDR3 protein. The data show approximately 170,000 distinct CDR3 sequences, 50% to 55% seen once. The specimen sequenced was sorted CD4+, CD8+, or CD8+CD57+ T cells (not recorded which) from PBMCs. This chain links TRBV15 with TRBJ2-5, with D possibly matching TRBD1 (6 bases). This receptor was obtained from a human donor in good health, serving as a control. The CDR3 region is CATSRDGGGETQYF. In nucleotides, the CDR3 is TGTGCCACCAGCAGAGATGGGGGCGGGGAGACCCAGTACTTC. Using reference TRBV15 and TRBJ2-5 for the parts outside the CDR3, the full variable domain is DAMVIQNPRYQVTQFGKPVTLSCSQTLNHNVMYWYQQKSSQAPKLLFHYYDKDFNNEADTPDNFQSRRPNTSFCFLDIRSPGLGDTAMYLCATSRDGGGETQYFGPGTRLLVL.